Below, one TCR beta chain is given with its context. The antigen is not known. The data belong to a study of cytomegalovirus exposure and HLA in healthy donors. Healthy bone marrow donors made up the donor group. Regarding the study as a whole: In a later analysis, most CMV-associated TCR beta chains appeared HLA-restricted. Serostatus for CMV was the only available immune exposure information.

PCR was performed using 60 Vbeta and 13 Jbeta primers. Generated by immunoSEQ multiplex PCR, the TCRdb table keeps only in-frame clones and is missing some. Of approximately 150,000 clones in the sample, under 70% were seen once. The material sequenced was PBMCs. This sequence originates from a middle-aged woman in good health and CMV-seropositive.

CDR3 in amino acids: CASRRGGFTDTQYF. The CDR3 DNA is TGTGCCAGTAGAAGGGGAGGGTTCACAGATACGCAGTATTTT. The genes are TRBV19 and TRBJ2-3; 7 bases are shared with TRBD2. The CDR3 is made up of 14 amino acids. Germline CDR1 is LNHDA and CDR2 is SQIVND (reference sequence). The junction had 5 bases not matched to a gene; V was cut back by 6 bases and J by 2 bases. Full variable domain (missing parts from reference TRBV19 and TRBJ2-3): DGGITQSPKYLFRKEGQNVTLSCEQNLNHDAMYWYRQDPGQGLRLIYYSQIVNDFQKGDIAEGYSVSREKKESFPLTVTSAQKNPTAFYLCASRRGGFTDTQYFGPGTRLTVL.